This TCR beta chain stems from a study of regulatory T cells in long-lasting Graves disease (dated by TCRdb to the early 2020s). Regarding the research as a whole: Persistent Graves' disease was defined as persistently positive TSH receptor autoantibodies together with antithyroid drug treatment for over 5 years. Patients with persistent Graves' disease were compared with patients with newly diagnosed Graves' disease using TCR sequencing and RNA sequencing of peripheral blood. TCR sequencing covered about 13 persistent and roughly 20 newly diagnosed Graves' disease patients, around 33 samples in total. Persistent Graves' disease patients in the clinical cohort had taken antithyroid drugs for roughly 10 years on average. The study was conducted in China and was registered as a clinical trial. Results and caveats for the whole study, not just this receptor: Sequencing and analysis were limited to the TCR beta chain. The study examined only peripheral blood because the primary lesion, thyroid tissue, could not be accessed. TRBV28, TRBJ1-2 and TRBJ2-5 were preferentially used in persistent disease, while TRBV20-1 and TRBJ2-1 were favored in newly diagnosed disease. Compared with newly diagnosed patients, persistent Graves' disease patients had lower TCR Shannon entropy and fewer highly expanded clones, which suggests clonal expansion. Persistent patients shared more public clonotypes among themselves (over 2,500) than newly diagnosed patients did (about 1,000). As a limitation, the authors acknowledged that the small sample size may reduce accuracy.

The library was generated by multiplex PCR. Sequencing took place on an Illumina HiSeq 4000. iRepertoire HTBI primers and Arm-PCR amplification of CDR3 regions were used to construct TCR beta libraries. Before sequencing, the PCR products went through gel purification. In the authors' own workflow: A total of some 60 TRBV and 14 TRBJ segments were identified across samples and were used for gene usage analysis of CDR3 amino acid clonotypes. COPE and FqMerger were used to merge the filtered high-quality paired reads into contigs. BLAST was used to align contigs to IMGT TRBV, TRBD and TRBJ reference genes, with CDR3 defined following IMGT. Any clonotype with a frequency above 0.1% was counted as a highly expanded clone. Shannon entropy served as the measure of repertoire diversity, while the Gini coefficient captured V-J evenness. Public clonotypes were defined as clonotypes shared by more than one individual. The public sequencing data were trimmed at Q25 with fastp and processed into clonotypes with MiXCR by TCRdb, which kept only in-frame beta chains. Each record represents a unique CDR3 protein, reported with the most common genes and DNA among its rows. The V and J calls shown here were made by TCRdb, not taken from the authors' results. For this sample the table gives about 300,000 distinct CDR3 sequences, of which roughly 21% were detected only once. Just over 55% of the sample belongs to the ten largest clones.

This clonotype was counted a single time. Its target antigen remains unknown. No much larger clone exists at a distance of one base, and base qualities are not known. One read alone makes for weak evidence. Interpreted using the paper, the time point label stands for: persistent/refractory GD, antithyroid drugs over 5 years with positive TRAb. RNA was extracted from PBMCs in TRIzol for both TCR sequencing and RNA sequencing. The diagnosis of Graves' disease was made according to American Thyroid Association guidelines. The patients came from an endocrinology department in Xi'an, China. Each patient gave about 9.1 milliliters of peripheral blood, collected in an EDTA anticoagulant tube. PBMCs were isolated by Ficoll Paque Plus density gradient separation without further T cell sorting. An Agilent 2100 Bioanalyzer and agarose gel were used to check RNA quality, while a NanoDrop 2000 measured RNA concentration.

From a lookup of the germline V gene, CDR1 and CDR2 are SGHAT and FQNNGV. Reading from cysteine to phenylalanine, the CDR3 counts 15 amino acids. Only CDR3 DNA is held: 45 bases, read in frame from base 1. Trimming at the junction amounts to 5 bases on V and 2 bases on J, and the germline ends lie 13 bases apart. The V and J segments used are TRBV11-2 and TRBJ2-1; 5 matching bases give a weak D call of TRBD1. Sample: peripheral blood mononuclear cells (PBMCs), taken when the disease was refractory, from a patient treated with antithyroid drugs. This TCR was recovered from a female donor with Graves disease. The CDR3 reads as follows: CASSLTGSAYNEQFF. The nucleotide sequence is TGTGCCAGCAGCCTCACAGGTTCGGCCTACAATGAGCAGTTCTTC.